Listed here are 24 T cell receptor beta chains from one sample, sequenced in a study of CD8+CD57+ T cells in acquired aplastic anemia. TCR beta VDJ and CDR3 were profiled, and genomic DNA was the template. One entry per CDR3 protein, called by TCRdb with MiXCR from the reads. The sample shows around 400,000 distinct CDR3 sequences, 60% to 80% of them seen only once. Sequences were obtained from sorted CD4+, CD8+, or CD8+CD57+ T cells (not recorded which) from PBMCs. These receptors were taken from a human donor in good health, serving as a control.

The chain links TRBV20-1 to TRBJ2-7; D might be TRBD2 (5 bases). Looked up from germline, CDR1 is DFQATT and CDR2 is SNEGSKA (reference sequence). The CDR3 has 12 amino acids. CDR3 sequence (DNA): TGCAGCGTGACTCGGCAGTACACCGGGGAGTACTTC. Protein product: CSVTRQYTGEYF.

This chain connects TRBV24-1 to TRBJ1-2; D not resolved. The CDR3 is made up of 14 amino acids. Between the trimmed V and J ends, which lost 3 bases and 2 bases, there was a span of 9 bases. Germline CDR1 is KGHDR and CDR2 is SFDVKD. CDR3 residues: CATSDPTRNYGYTF. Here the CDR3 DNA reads TGTGCCACCAGTGATCCCACAAGAAACTATGGCTACACCTTC.

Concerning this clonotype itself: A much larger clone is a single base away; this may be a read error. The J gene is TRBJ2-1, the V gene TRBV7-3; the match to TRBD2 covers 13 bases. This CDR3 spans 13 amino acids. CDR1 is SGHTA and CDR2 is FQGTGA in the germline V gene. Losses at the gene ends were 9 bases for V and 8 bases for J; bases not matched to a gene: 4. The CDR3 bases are TGTGCCAGTGGACTAGCGGGGGCCGATGAGCAGTTCTTC. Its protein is CASGLAGADEQFF. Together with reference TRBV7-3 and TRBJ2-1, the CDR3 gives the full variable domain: GAGVSQTPSNKVTEKGKYVELRCDPISGHTALYWYRQSLGQGPEFLIYFQGTGAADDSGLPNDRFFAVRPEGSVSTLKIQRTERGDSAVYLCASGLAGADEQFFGPGTRLTVL.

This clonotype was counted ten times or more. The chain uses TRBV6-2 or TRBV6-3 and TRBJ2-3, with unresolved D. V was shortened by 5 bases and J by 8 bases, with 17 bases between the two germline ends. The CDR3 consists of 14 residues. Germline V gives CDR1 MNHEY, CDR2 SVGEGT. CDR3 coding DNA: TGTGCCAGCAGTAACACAACGGTGCTCGCTACGCAGTATTTT. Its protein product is CASSNTTVLATQYF.

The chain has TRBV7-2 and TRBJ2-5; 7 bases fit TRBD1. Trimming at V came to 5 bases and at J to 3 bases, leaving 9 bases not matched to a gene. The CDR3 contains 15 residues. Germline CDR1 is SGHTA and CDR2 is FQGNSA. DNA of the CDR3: TGTGCCAGCAGCACCCGACAGGGTAGGGAAGAGACCCAGTACTTC. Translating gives CASSTRQGREETQYF.

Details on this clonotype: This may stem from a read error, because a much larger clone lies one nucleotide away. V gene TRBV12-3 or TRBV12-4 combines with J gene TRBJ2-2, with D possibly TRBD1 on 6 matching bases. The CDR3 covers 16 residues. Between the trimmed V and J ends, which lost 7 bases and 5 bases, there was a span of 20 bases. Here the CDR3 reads CASTLQGKSSTGELFF. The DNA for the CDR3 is TGTGCCAGCACCCTTCAGGGGAAGAGTAGTACCGGGGAGCTGTTTTTT.

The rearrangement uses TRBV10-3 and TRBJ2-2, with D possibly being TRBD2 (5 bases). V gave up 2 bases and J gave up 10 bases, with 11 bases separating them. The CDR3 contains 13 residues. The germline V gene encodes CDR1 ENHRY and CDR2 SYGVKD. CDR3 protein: CAISERRGEELFF. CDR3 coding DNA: TGTGCCATCAGTGAGCGTCGGGGTGAGGAGCTGTTTTTT.

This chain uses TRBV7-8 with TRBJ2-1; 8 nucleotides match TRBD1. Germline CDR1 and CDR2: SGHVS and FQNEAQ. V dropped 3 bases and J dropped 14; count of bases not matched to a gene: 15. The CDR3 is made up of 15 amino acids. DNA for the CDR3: TGTGCCAGCAGCTTCTTGGACAGGGCCTTTGGCTACAAGTTCTTC. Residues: CASSFLDRAFGYKFF. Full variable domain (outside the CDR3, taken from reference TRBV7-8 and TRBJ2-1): GAGVSQSPRYKVAKRGQDVALRCDPISGHVSLFWYQQALGQGPEFLTYFQNEAQLDKSGLPSDRFFAERPEGSVSTLKIQRTQQEDSAVYLCASSFLDRAFGYKFFGPGTRLTVL.

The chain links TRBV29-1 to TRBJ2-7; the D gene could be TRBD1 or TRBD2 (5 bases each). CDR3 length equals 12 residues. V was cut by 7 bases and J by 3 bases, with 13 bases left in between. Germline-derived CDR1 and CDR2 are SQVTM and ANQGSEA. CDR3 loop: CSGGTANYEQYF. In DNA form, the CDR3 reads TGCAGCGGAGGGACGGCGAACTACGAGCAGTACTTC.

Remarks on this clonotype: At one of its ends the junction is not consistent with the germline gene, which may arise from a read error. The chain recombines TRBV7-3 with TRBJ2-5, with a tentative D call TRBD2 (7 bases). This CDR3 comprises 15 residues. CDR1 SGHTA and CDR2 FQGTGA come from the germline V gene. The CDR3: CASSLGGGAQATEYF. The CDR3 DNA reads TGTGCCAGCAGCTTAGGTGGGGGGGCCCAAGCGACCGAGTACTTC.

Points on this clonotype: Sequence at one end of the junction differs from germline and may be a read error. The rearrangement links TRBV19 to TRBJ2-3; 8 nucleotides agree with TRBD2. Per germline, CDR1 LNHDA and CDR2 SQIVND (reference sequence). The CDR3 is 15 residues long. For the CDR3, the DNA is TGTGCCAGTAGTACCCCGGGGGGGGGCACAGCTGCGGAGTTTTTT. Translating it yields CASSTPGGGTAAEFF.

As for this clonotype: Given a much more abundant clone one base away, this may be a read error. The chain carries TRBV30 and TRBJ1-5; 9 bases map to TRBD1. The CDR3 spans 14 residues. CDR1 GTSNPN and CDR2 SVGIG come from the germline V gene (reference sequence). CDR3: CAWNPGQGNQPRHF. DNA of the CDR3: TGTGCCTGGAATCCGGGACAGGGCAATCAGCCCCGGCATTTT.

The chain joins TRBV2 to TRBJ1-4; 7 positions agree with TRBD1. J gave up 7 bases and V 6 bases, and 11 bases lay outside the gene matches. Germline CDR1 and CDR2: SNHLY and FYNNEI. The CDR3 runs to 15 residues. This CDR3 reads CASRAPDRRVEKLFF. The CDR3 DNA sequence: TGTGCCAGCAGGGCGCCGGACAGGAGGGTTGAAAAACTGTTTTTT.

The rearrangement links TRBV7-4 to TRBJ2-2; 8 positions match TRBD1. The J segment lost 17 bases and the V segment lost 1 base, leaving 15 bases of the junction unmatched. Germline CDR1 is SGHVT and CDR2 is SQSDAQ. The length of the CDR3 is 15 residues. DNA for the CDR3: TGTGCCAGCAGCTTAGGGACAGGGTCACTGAAGCTTTCTTTTTTT. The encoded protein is CASSLGTGSLKLSFF.

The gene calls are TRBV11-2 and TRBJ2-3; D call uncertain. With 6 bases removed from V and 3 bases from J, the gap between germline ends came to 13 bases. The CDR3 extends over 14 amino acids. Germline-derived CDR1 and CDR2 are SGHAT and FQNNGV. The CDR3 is CASSEGQATDTQYF. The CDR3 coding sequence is TGTGCCAGCAGTGAAGGGCAGGCAACAGATACGCAGTATTTT.

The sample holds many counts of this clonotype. As DNA, the CDR3 is TGTGCCAGCAGCTGGGAGACAGATACGCAGTATTTT. Protein: CASSWETDTQYF. V gene TRBV3-1 combines with J gene TRBJ2-3; D may be TRBD2 (5 bases). The V gene's germline CDR1 is LGHDT and CDR2 YNNKEL (reference sequence). Trimming cost V 5 bases and J 3 bases, with 6 bases left between them. CDR3 length: 12 residues.

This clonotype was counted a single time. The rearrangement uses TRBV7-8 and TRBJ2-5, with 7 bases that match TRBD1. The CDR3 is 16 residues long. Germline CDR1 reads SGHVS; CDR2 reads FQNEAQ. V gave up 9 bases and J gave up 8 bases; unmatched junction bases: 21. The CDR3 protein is CASSLRDSYAGNTQYF. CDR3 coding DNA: TGTGCCAGTAGCCTACGGGACAGCTACGCTGGAAACACCCAGTACTTC.

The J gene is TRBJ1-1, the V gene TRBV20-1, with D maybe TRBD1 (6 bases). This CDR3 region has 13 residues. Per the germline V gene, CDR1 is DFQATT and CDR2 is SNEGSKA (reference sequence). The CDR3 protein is CSAPLTGTNKAFF. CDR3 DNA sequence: TGCAGCGCCCCTCTAACAGGGACGAACAAAGCTTTCTTT.

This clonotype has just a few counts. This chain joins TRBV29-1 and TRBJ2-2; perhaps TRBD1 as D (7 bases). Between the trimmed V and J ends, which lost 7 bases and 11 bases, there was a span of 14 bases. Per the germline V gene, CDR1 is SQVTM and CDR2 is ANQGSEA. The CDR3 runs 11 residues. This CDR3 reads CSGQGGGELFF. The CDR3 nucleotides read TGCAGCGGACAGGGAGGCGGAGAGCTGTTTTTT.

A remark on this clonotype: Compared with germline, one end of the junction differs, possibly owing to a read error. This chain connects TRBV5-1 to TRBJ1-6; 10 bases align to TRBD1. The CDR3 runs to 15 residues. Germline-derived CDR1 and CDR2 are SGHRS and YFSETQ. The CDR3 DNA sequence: TGCGCCAGCGGCTTGGACGGACAGGGGGATTCACCCCCCCACTTT. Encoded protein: CASGLDGQGDSPPHF.

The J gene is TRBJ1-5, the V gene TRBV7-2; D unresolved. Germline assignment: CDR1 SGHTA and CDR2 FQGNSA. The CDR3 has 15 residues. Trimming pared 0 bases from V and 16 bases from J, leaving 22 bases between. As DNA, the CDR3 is TGTGCCAGCAGCTTAGCGCCGGGGTCAGGTGTCCCCCCTCATTTT. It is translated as CASSLAPGSGVPPHF.

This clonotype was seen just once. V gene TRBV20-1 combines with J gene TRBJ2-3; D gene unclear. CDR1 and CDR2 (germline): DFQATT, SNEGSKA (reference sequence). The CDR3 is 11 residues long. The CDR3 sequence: CSAYRGDTQYF. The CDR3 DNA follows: TGCAGCGCTTACCGAGGAGATACGCAGTATTTT.

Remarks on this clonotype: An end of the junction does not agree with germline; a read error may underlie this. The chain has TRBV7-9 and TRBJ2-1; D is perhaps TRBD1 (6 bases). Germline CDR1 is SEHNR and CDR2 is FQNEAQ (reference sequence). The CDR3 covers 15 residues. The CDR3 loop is CASSVNRVTYNERFF. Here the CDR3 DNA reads TGTGCCAGCAGCGTAAACAGGGTTACCTACAATGAGCGGTTCTTC.

This CDR3 reads CASTKLGQPQHF. DNA of the CDR3: TGTGCCAGCACCAAATTAGGACAGCCCCAGCATTTT. This sequence joins TRBV7-2 and TRBJ1-5; no clear D gene. Trimming shortened V by 7 bases and J by 7 bases, and 11 bases separated the two germline ends. The CDR3 covers 12 residues. The germline CDR1 and CDR2 sequences are SGHTA and FQGNSA.